Each of the 23 T cell receptor beta chains below was sequenced from the same sample in a study of blood T cell repertoires in COVID-19. Using immunoSEQ multiplex PCR, the repertoire was profiled, and TCRdb retains in-frame clones only, with some absent. The sample includes about 80,000 clones, 78% of them seen just once. Sequencing was performed on peripheral blood. Source of these receptors: a human donor in a cohort sampled during active COVID-19.

In its sample, this clone was seen once. The chain uses TRBV19 and TRBJ1-5, with 7 nucleotides matching TRBD1. Trimming took 1 base from V and 1 from J; bases not matched to a gene: 4. The CDR3 sequence is 16 residues long. Germline assignment: CDR1 LNHDA and CDR2 SQIVND (reference sequence). CDR3 protein: CASSIGAGGSNQPQHF. The CDR3, as DNA: TGTGCCAGTAGTATAGGGGCAGGGGGGAGCAATCAGCCCCAGCATTTT. The full variable domain, its missing parts supplied by reference TRBV19 and TRBJ1-5, is DGGITQSPKYLFRKEGQNVTLSCEQNLNHDAMYWYRQDPGQGLRLIYYSQIVNDFQKGDIAEGYSVSREKKESFPLTVTSAQKNPTAFYLCASSIGAGGSNQPQHFGDGTRLSIL.

By sample share, this clone is medium-sized (0.01 to 0.1%). This sequence joins TRBV7-6 and TRBJ2-3; TRBD2 aligns across 12 bases. Germline V lookup: CDR1 SGHVS, CDR2 FNYEAQ. Trimming cost V 3 bases and J 0 bases; bases outside gene matches: 4. The CDR3 is made up of 17 amino acids. The CDR3 DNA sequence: TGTGCCAGCAGCTTCCGACTAGCGGGGGCCAGCACAGATACGCAGTATTTT. Translated: CASSFRLAGASTDTQYF.

The chain employs TRBV19 and TRBJ1-1; TRBD1 aligns across 7 bases. The CDR3 is 14 residues long. In germline, CDR1 is LNHDA, CDR2 SQIVND (reference sequence). Losses at the gene ends were 7 bases for V and 0 bases for J; bases not matched to a gene: 5. The CDR3 DNA follows: TGTGCCAGTATTTTACAGGGGATGAACACTGAAGCTTTCTTT. Translating gives CASILQGMNTEAFF.

The gene calls are TRBV19 and TRBJ1-1, with D unclear. The CDR3 runs 11 residues. Germline CDR1 reads LNHDA; CDR2 reads SQIVND (reference sequence). Trimming removed 5 bases at V and 7 bases at J, with 8 bases between. CDR3 nucleotide sequence: TGTGCCAGTAGTCCAGGTGGTGAAGCTTTCTTT. Protein product: CASSPGGEAFF.

The chain joins TRBV6-6 to TRBJ1-4; no firm D call. The CDR3 is 14 amino acids. Germline assignment: CDR1 MNHNY and CDR2 SVGAGI (reference sequence). Trimming cost V 8 bases and J 6 bases, with 16 bases left between them. The DNA of the CDR3 is TGTGCCAGCCGAGGGCCTACTCCTTATGAAAAACTGTTTTTT. This translates into CASRGPTPYEKLFF.

This chain links TRBV28 with TRBJ1-5; TRBD1 matches 9 bases. CDR1 MDHEN and CDR2 SYDVKM come from the germline V gene. Trimming took 3 bases from V and 6 from J; bases not matched to a gene: 3. The CDR3 sequence is 14 residues long. CDR3 sequence reads: CASSLTGGRQPQHF. In nucleotides, the CDR3 is TGTGCCAGCAGTTTGACAGGGGGACGTCAGCCCCAGCATTTT.

The chain links TRBV25-1 to TRBJ2-3; a weak D match, TRBD2 (5 bases). Germline V gene sequence: CDR1 MGHDK, CDR2 SYGVNS. Trimming removed 5 bases from V and 0 bases from J, with 15 bases in between. The CDR3 is 16 residues long. CDR3 in DNA: TGTGCCAGCAGTTCCCCGGAGGACGTTAGCACAGATACGCAGTATTTT. The encoded protein is CASSSPEDVSTDTQYF.

In the case of this clone: A junction end diverges from the germline sequence, so it may reflect a read error. The V gene is TRBV6-6, the J gene TRBJ1-4; TRBD1 aligns across 7 bases. Germline V gene lookup returns CDR1 MNHNY and CDR2 SVGAGI (reference sequence). The CDR3 runs to 15 residues. The CDR3: CASTQTNRGNGKLFF. The CDR3 region has the DNA TGTGCCAGCACCCAAACAAACAGGGGTAATGGAAAACTGTTTTTT.

The chain has TRBV27 and TRBJ2-7; 12 bases align to TRBD2. The CDR3 consists of 16 residues. V was pared by 5 bases and J by 0 bases, with 5 bases of the junction left unmatched. Germline CDR1 MNHEY, CDR2 SMNVEV (reference sequence). The CDR3 spells CASSPLAGGSSYEQYF. The DNA for the CDR3 is TGTGCCAGCAGTCCACTAGCGGGGGGCAGCTCCTACGAGCAGTACTTC.

This clone was recorded a few times. The chain uses TRBV19 and TRBJ1-1; no clear D gene. Per the germline V gene, CDR1 is LNHDA and CDR2 is SQIVND (reference sequence). The CDR3 extends over 11 amino acids. V lost 3 bases and J 8 bases, leaving 7 bases between the germline ends. CDR3 bases: TGTGCCAGTAGTATTCCCAGAGAAGCTTTCTTT. Protein product: CASSIPREAFF.

The chain recombines TRBV6-2 or TRBV6-3 with TRBJ1-6; perhaps TRBD1 as D (6 bases). Per germline, CDR1 MNHEY and CDR2 SVGEGT. CDR3 length: 16 amino acids. The V and J ends lost 4 bases and 8 bases respectively, with 18 bases between them. The CDR3 DNA reads as TGTGCCAGCAGTTCGACCCCCGGGACATGGGATTCACCCCTCCACTTT. It specifies CASSSTPGTWDSPLHF.

There are a few counts of this clone. This sequence joins TRBV5-3 and TRBJ2-7; maybe TRBD2 (5 bases). TRBV5-3 carries the ORF label, with uncertain function. The V and J ends lost 10 bases and 6 bases respectively, with 23 bases between them. The CDR3 is 14 residues long. This CDR3 reads CAGQSNAPRGEQYF. The DNA of the CDR3 is TGTGCCGGTCAGAGTAATGCACCCCGGGGCGAGCAGTACTTC.

This sequence joins TRBV27 and TRBJ2-1; tentatively, D is TRBD2 (6 bases). The CDR3 length is 16 residues. Per the germline V gene, CDR1 is MNHEY and CDR2 is SMNVEV (reference sequence). The V end was cut by 5 bases, the J end by 9 bases, with 23 bases between. The CDR3: CASSLTGTPKSSEQFF. CDR3 DNA sequence: TGTGCCAGCAGTCTCACCGGGACTCCCAAAAGCAGTGAGCAGTTCTTC.

This clone was seen only once. For the CDR3, the DNA is TGTGCCAGCAGCTTGGTAGGGGATGAGCAGTTCTTC. This gives the protein CASSLVGDEQFF. The gene calls are TRBV5-5 and TRBJ2-1; TRBD1 might be the D (5 bases). This CDR3 has 12 amino acids. The V end was cut by 0 bases, the J end by 8 bases, with 6 bases between. Germline V gene data show CDR1 as SGHKS and CDR2 as YYEKEE (reference sequence).

CDR3 bases: TGTGCCAGCAGCCAAGAGAAGAGGGTACCCTCTTTTCCCTCTGGGGCCAACGTCCTGACTTTC. Residues: CASSQEKRVPSFPSGANVLTF. This chain links TRBV4-2 with TRBJ2-6, with D perhaps TRBD2 (5 bases). V lost 0 bases and J 0 bases, leaving 21 bases between the germline ends. The CDR3 runs 21 residues. Germline V CDR1 and CDR2: LGHNA, YNFKEQ.

The chain couples TRBV19 to TRBJ1-4; D is uncertain. V was clipped by 7 bases and J by 6 bases, with 15 bases between them. Per the germline V gene, CDR1 is LNHDA and CDR2 is SQIVND (reference sequence). The CDR3 is made up of 14 amino acids. CDR3 bases: TGTGCCAGTAACCTCCGCGTAGTTGATGAAAAACTGTTTTTT. It encodes CASNLRVVDEKLFF.

The chain combines TRBV7-2 with TRBJ2-1; TRBD2 matches at 8 bases. The trim removed 2 bases at V and 5 bases at J, leaving 5 bases unmatched. The CDR3 sequence is 15 residues long. Germline CDR1 reads SGHTA; CDR2 reads FQGNSA. The CDR3 sequence is CASSLRGGSNNEQFF. The CDR3 DNA sequence: TGTGCCAGCAGCTTACGGGGGGGATCCAACAATGAGCAGTTCTTC.

The chain combines TRBV6-5 with TRBJ1-5; tentative D call: TRBD1 (5 bases). V lost 6 bases, J lost 3 bases, and 9 bases lay in between. The germline gives CDR1 MNHEY, CDR2 SVGAGI. CDR3 size: 13 residues. This CDR3 reads CASSGGYNQPQHF. For the CDR3, the DNA is TGTGCCAGCAGCGGGGGGTACAATCAGCCCCAGCATTTT.

The chain combines TRBV27 with TRBJ1-2; D possibly corresponds to TRBD1 (6 bases). Germline CDR1 MNHEY, CDR2 SMNVEV (reference sequence). Between the trimmed V and J ends, which lost 4 bases and 4 bases, there was a span of 13 bases. The CDR3 spans 14 residues. The CDR3, as DNA: TGTGCCAGCAGTTGGGCAGGGGCGGGCTATGGCTACACCTTC. This gives the protein CASSWAGAGYGYTF.

V usage is TRBV27 and J usage is TRBJ2-7; TRBD1 is a possible D gene (6 bases). CDR1 and CDR2 from the germline V gene are MNHEY and SMNVEV (reference sequence). V was shortened by 2 bases and J by 4 bases, with 12 bases between the two germline ends. The CDR3 has 14 residues. This CDR3 is CASSLGRGFYEQYV. The CDR3, as DNA: TGTGCCAGCAGTTTAGGCAGGGGATTTTACGAGCAGTACGTC.

The chain is built from TRBV3-1 (or the pseudogene TRBV3-2) and TRBJ2-2; 7 nucleotides line up with TRBD2. The CDR3 sequence is 17 residues long. J was trimmed by 4 bases and V by 1 base; bases with no gene match: 9. The germline V gene encodes CDR1 LGHDT and CDR2 YNNKEL (reference sequence). DNA for the CDR3: TGTGCCAGCAGCCAAGCAGGTGGGAGGGCAGGCACCGGGGAGCTGTTTTTT. Translating it yields CASSQAGGRAGTGELFF.

The V call is TRBV4-1, the J call TRBJ2-3, with TRBD2 matching 12 bases. V dropped 4 bases and J dropped 0; count of bases not matched to a gene: 5. CDR3 length equals 17 residues. Germline assignment: CDR1 MGHRA and CDR2 YSYEKL. The DNA for the CDR3 is TGCGCCAGCAGCCGCGGACTAGCGGGGACTAGCACAGATACGCAGTATTTT. Protein product: CASSRGLAGTSTDTQYF.

The V and J genes are TRBV12-3 or TRBV12-4 and TRBJ1-1, with a possible D match to TRBD1 (6 bases). V lost 6 bases, J lost 4 bases, and 6 bases lay in between. This CDR3 has 11 residues. CDR3 protein: CASRGGTEAFF. DNA for the CDR3: TGTGCCAGCAGAGGGGGCACTGAAGCTTTCTTT.